These 3 T cell receptor beta chains were sequenced from one sample in a study of T cells after somatic rescue of genetic block. Measured with immunoSEQ multiplex PCR; TCRdb has only the in-frame clones, and not every one. The sample lists about 52,000 clones, about 96% occurring once. The sample taken for sequencing was peripheral blood mononuclear cells (PBMCs). The receptors derive from a child less than two years old.

The CDR3 bases are TGCGCCAGCAGCCAAGATGACGGGGGATCCTACGAGCAGTACTTC. Its translation: CASSQDDGGSYEQYF. The chain joins TRBV4-3 to TRBJ2-7; TRBD2 might be the D (6 bases). V lost 0 bases and J 1 base, leaving 10 bases between the germline ends. This CDR3 has 15 residues. Germline V gene sequence: CDR1 LGHNA, CDR2 YSLEER.

This clone has more than one count but fewer than ten. The chain recombines TRBV7-2 with TRBJ2-6, with 9 nucleotides matching TRBD1. In germline, CDR1 is SGHTA, CDR2 FQGNSA. V shed 6 bases, J shed 2 bases, and the junction held 5 bases outside the gene matches. The CDR3 sequence is 16 residues long. CDR3 nucleotides: TGTGCCAGCAGTCTAACAGGGGGCGCTGGGGCCAACGTCCTGACTTTC. Residues: CASSLTGGAGANVLTF. Full variable domain (remainder filled in from reference TRBV7-2 and TRBJ2-6): GAGVSQSPSNKVTEKGKDVELRCDPISGHTALYWYRQSLGQGLEFLIYFQGNSAPDKSGLPSDRFSAERTGGSVSTLTIQRTQQEDSAVYLCASSLTGGAGANVLTFGAGSRLTVL.

A single count supports this clone. This chain joins TRBV4-1 and TRBJ2-7, with 8 bases that match TRBD2. The V and J ends lost 0 bases and 2 bases, in that order; junction bases with no gene match: 3. CDR1 is MGHRA, CDR2 YSYEKL, per germline. The CDR3 runs 15 residues. CDR3 residues: CASSQDPGLAYEQYF. The CDR3 DNA follows: TGCGCCAGCAGCCAAGATCCGGGACTAGCCTACGAGCAGTACTTC.